This TCR beta chain emerged from a study of shared clonotypes between healthy human individuals. The CDR3 is 13 residues long. Germline CDR1 is MNHNS and CDR2 is SASEGT. Trimming removed 6 bases from V and 4 bases from J, with 10 bases in between. Under the authors' procedure: ImmunoSEQ output held junction-only sequences without quality scores, so filtering differed. Sequencing used immunoSEQ multiplex PCR; TCRdb keeps in-frame clones, though not all of them. D and trimming come from the DNA, and the V and J calls and clone size come from that table. The repertoire consists of 2.3 million or so clones, with approximately 95% occurring once and the leading ten covering 0.39%.

Sequenced sample: naive CD4+ T cells from PBMCs. Specified subset: CD45RA+ positively selected. This chain uses TRBV6-1 with TRBJ1-5; D is undetermined. The sequence was collected from a man between 18 and 29 years old in good health. Some clones in this sample may be carry-over from other donors' samples. In DNA form, the CDR3 reads TGTGCCAGCAGGTCCCACGGGAATCAGCCCCAGCATTTT. This codes for CASRSHGNQPQHF.